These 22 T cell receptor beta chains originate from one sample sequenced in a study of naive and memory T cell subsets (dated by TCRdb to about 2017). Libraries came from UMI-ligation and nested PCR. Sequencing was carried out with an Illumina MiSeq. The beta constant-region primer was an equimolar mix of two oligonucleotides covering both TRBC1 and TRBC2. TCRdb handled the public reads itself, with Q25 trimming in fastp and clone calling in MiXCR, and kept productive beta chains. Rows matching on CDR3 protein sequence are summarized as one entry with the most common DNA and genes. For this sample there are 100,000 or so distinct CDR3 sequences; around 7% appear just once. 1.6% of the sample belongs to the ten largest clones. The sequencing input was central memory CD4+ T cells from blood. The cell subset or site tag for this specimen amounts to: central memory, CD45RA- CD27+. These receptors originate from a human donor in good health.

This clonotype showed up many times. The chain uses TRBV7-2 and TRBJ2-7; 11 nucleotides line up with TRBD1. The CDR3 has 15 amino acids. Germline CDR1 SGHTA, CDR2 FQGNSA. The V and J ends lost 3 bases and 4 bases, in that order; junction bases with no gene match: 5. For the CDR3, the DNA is TGTGCCAGCAGCTTCCCGGGACAGGGGGAATACGAGCAGTACTTC. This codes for CASSFPGQGEYEQYF.

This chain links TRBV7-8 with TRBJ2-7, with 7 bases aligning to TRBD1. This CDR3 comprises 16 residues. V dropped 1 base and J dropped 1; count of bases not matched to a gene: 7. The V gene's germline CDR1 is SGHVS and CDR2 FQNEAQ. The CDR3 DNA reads TGTGCCAGCAGCTTAGTGACAGGGAGCTTTTCCTACGAGCAGTACTTC. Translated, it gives CASSLVTGSFSYEQYF.

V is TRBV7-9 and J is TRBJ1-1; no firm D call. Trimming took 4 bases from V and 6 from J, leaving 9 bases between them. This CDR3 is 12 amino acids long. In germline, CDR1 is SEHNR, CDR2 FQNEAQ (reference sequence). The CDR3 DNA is TGTGCCAGCAGCTCCCGGGCTGCTGAAGCTTTCTTT. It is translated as CASSSRAAEAFF.

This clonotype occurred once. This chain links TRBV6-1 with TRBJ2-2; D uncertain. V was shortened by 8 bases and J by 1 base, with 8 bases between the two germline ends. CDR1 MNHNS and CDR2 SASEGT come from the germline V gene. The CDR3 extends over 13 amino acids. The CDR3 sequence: CASRRLNTGELFF. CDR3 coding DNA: TGTGCCAGCCGTCGGCTGAACACCGGGGAGCTGTTTTTT.

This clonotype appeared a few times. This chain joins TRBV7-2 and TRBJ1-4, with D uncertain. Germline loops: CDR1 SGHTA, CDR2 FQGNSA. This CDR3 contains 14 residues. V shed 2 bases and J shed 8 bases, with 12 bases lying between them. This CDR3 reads CASSLSGPGEKLFF. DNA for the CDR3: TGTGCCAGCAGCTTATCGGGTCCGGGCGAAAAACTGTTTTTT.

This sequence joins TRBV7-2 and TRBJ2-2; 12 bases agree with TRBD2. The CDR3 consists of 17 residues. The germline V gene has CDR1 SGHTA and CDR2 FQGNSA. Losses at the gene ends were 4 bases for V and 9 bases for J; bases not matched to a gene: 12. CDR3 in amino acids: CASSSGRRLAGARELFF. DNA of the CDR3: TGTGCCAGCAGCTCCGGACGAAGACTAGCGGGGGCCCGGGAGCTGTTTTTT.

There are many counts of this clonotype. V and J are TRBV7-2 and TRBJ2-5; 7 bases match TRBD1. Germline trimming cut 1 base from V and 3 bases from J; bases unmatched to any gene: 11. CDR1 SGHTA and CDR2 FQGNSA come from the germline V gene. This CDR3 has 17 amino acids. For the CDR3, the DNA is TGTGCCAGCAGCTTAGACCCCTTACAGGGGTGGGAAGAGACCCAGTACTTC. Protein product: CASSLDPLQGWEETQYF.

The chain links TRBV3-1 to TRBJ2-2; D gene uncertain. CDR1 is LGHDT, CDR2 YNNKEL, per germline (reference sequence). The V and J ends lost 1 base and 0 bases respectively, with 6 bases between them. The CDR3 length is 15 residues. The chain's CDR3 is CASSQGPANTGELFF. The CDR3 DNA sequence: TGTGCCAGCAGCCAAGGGCCAGCGAACACCGGGGAGCTGTTTTTT.

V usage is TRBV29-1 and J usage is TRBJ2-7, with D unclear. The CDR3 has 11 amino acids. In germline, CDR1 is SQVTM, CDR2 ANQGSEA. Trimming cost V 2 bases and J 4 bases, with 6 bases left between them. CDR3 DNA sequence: TGCAGCGTTGAAAAAGGATACGAGCAGTACTTC. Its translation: CSVEKGYEQYF.

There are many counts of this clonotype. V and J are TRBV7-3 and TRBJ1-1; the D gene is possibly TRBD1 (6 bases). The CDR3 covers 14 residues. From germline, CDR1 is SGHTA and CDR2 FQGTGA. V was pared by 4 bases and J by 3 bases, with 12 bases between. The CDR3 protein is CASSSRGTHTEAFF. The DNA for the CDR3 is TGTGCCAGCAGCTCCAGGGGAACTCACACTGAAGCTTTCTTT.

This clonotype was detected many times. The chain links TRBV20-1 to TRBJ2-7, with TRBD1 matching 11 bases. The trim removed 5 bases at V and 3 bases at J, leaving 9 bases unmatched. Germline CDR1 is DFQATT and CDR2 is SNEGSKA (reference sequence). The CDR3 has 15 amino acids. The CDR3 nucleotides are TGCAGTGCTCCCTCGCCGGGGACAGGGGGCTACGAGCAGTACTTC. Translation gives CSAPSPGTGGYEQYF.

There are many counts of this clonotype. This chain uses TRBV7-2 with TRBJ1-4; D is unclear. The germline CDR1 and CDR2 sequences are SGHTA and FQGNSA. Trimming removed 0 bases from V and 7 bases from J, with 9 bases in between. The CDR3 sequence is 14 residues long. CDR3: CASSLAGGFEKLFF. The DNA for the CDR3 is TGTGCCAGCAGCTTAGCCGGAGGTTTTGAAAAACTGTTTTTT.

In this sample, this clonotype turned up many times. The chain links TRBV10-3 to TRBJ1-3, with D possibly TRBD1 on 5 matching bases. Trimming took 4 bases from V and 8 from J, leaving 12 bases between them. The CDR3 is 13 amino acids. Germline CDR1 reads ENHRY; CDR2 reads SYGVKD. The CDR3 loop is CAISGGPGHTIYF. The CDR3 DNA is TGTGCCATCAGTGGGGGACCGGGACACACCATATATTTT.

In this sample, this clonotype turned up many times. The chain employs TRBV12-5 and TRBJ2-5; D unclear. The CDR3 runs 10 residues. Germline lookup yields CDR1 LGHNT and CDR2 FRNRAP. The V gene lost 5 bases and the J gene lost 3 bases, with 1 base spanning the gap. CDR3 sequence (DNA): TGTGCTAGTGGTGAAGAGACCCAGTACTTC. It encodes CASGEETQYF.

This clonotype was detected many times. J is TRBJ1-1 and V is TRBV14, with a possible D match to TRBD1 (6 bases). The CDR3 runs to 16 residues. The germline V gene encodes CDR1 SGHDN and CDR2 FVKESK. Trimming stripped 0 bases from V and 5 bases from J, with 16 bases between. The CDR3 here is CASSQDSQGIGTEAFF. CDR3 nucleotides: TGTGCCAGCAGCCAAGATAGTCAGGGGATTGGGACTGAAGCTTTCTTT.

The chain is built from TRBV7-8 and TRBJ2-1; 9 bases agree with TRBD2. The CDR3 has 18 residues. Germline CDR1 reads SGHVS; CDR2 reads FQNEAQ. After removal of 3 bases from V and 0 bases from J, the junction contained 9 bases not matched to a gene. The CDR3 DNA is TGTGCCAGCAGCTTCAGGCCAGGGACTAGCAGCTCCTACAATGAGCAGTTCTTC. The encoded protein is CASSFRPGTSSSYNEQFF.

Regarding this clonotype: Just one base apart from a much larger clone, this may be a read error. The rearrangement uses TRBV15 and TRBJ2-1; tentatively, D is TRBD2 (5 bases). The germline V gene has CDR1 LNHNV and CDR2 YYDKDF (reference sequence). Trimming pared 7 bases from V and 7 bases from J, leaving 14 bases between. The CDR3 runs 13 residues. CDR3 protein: CATIAGRANEQFF. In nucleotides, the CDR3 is TGTGCCACCATCGCCGGGCGGGCAAATGAGCAGTTCTTC.

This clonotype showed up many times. The CDR3 DNA reads TGTGCCAGCAGCCAAGAATCCCACACTTATAATTCACCCCTCCACTTT. Protein: CASSQESHTYNSPLHF. The J gene is TRBJ1-6, the V gene TRBV4-2; D is uncertain. With 0 bases removed from V and 4 bases from J, the gap between germline ends came to 10 bases. This CDR3 region has 16 residues. Germline V CDR1 and CDR2: LGHNA, YNFKEQ.

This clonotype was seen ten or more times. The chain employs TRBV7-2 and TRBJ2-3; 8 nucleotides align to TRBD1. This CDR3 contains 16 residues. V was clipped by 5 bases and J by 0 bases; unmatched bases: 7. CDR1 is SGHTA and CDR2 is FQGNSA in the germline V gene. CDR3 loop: CASSLIGTGSTDTQYF. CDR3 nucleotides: TGTGCCAGCAGCCTCATTGGGACAGGTAGCACAGATACGCAGTATTTT.

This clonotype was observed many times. The CDR3 DNA reads TGTGCCAGCAGTCCGGACAGGGGCAATTCACCCCTCCACTTT. Translation gives CASSPDRGNSPLHF. J is TRBJ1-6 and V is TRBV6-6; TRBD1 aligns across 9 bases. CDR3 length: 14 amino acids. Germline CDR1 and CDR2: MNHNY and SVGAGI (reference sequence). With V trimmed by 5 bases and J by 7 bases, 3 bases remained unmatched.

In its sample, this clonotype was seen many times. The CDR3 sequence is CSVAVTALNTEAFF. The CDR3 DNA follows: TGCAGCGTTGCAGTAACCGCGCTGAACACTGAAGCTTTCTTT. The chain joins TRBV29-1 to TRBJ1-1; no definite D call. Per germline, CDR1 SQVTM and CDR2 ANQGSEA. This CDR3 spans 14 amino acids. Trimming left V 4 bases short and J 0 bases short, with 12 bases between.

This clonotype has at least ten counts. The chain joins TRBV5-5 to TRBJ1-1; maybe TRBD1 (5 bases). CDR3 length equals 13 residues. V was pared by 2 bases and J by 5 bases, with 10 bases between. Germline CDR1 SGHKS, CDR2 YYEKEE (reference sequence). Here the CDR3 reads CASSLGVITEAFF. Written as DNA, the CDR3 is TGTGCCAGCAGCTTAGGGGTAATAACTGAAGCTTTCTTT.